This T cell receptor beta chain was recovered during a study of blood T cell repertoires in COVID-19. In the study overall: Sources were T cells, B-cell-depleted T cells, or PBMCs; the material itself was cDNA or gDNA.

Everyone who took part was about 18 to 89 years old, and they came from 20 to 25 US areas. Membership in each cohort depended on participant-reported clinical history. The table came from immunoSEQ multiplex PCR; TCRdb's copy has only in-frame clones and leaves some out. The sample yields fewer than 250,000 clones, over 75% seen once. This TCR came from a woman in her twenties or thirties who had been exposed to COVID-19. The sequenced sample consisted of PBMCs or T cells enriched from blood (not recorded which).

CDR3 bases: TGTGCCAGCAGCTTCGGACAGCCAGGGGGCTACACCTTC. This translates into CASSFGQPGGYTF. The chain joins TRBV5-6 to TRBJ1-2; perhaps TRBD1 as D (6 bases). The CDR3 has 13 amino acids. CDR1 is SGHDT, CDR2 YYEEEE, per germline. Trimming took off 2 bases at V and 8 bases at J, with 13 bases between the two ends. Drawing the rest from reference TRBV5-6 and TRBJ1-2, the complete variable domain is DAGVTQSPTHLIKTRGQQVTLRCSPKSGHDTVSWYQQALGQGPQFIFQYYEEEERQRGNFPDRFSGHQFPNYSSELNVNALLLGDSALYLCASSFGQPGGYTFGSGTRLTVV.